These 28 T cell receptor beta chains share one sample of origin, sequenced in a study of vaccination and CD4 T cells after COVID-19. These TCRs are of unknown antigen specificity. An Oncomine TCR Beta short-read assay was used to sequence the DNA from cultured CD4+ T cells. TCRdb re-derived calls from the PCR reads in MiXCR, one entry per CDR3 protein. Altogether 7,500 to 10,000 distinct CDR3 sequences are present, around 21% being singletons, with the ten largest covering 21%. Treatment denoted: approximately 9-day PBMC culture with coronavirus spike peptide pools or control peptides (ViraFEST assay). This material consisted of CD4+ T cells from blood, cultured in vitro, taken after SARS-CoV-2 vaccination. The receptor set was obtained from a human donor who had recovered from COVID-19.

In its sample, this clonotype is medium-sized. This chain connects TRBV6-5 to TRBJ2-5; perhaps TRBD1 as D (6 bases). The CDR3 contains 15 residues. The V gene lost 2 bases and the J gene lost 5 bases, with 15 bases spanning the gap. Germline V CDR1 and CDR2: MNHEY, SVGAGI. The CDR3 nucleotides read TGTGCCAGCAGTTACGGGCAGGGGTTGTGGGAGACCCAGTACTTC. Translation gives CASSYGQGLWETQYF.

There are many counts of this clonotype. This chain's CDR3 is CASSLIVDRGRDTQYF. The CDR3 bases are TGTGCCAGCAGCCTCATTGTTGACAGGGGCAGAGATACGCAGTATTTT. The genes are TRBV7-2 and TRBJ2-3; 8 positions agree with TRBD1. CDR1 and CDR2 from the germline V gene are SGHTA and FQGNSA. With 5 bases clipped from V and 5 bases from J, the junction kept 12 bases outside the gene matches. This CDR3 comprises 16 residues.

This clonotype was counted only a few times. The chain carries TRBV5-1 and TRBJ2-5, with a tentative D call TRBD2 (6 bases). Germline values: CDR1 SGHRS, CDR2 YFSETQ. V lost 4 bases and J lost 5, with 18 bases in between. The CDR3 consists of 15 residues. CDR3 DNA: TGCGCCAGCAGCGCCCGACTGGCAGGGAGGGAGACCCAGTACTTC. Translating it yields CASSARLAGRETQYF.

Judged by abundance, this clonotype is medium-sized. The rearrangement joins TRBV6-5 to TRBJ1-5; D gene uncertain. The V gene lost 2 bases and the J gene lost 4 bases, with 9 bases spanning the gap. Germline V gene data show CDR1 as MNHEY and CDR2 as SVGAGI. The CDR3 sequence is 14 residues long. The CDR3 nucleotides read TGTGCCAGCAGTTACGCGGGGTATAATCAGCCCCAGCATTTT. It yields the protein CASSYAGYNQPQHF.

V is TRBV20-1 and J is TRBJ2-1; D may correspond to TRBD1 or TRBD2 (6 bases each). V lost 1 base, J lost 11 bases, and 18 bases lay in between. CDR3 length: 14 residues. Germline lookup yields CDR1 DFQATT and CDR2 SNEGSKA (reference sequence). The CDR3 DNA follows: TGCAGTGCTAGAGTGGGGGGAGTCAGGGGTAAGCAGTTCTTC. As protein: CSARVGGVRGKQFF.

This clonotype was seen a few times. The CDR3 loop reads CASRATGLTTYGYTF. CDR3 DNA sequence: TGTGCCAGCAGAGCGACAGGTCTCACCACCTATGGCTACACCTTC. The V gene is TRBV5-8, the J gene TRBJ1-2, with a possible D match to TRBD1 (6 bases). The CDR3 runs to 15 residues. The V and J ends lost 5 bases and 4 bases respectively, with 18 bases between them. Looked up from germline, CDR1 is SGHTS and CDR2 is YDEGEE.

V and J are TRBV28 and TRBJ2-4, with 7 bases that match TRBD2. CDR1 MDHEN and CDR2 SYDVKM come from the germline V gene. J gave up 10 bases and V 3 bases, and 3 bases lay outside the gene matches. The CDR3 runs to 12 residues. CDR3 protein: CASSLQGGIQYF. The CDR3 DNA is TGTGCCAGCAGTTTGCAGGGAGGGATTCAGTACTTC. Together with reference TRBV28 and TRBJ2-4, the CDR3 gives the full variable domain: DVKVTQSSRYLVKRTGEKVFLECVQDMDHENMFWYRQDPGLGLRLIYFSYDVKMKEKGDIPEGYSVSREKKERFSLILESASTNQTSMYLCASSLQGGIQYFGAGTRLSVL.

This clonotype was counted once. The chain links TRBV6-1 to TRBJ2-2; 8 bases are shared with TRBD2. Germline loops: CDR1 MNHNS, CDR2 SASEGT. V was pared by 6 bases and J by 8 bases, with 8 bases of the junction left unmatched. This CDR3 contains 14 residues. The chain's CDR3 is CASRPSGGRGELFF. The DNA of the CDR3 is TGTGCCAGCAGACCGAGCGGGGGTCGGGGGGAGCTGTTTTTT.

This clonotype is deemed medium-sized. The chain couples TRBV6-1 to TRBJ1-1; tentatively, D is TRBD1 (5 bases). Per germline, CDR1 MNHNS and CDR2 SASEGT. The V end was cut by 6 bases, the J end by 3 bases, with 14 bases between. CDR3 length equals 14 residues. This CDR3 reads CASSRPGQDTEAFF. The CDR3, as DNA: TGTGCCAGCAGCCGACCGGGGCAGGACACTGAAGCTTTCTTT.

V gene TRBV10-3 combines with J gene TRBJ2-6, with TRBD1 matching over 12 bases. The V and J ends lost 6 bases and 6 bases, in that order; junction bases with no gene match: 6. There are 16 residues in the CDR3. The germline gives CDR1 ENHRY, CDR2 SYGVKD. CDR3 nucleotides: TGTGCCATCAGCGGGACAGGGGGCGATGCGGCCAACGTCCTGACTTTC. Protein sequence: CAISGTGGDAANVLTF.

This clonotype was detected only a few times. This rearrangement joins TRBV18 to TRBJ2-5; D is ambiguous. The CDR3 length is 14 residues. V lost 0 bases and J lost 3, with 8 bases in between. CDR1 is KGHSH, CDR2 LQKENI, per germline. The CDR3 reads CASSPPGQKETQYF. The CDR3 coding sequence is TGTGCCAGCTCACCACCTGGGCAGAAAGAGACCCAGTACTTC.

The CDR3 coding sequence is TGTGCCAGCAGCCAGCCGCGGACTAGCGGCGAAGAGACCCAGTACTTC. This gives the protein CASSQPRTSGEETQYF. This rearrangement joins TRBV14 to TRBJ2-5; 10 positions agree with TRBD2. The germline CDR1 and CDR2 sequences are SGHDN and FVKESK. J lost 3 bases, V lost 3 bases, and 7 bases had no gene match. This CDR3 region has 16 residues. Drawing the rest from reference TRBV14 and TRBJ2-5, the complete variable domain is EAGVTQFPSHSVIEKGQTVTLRCDPISGHDNLYWYRRVMGKEIKFLLHFVKESKQDESGMPNNRFLAERTGGTYSTLKVQPAELEDSGVYFCASSQPRTSGEETQYFGPGTRLLVL.

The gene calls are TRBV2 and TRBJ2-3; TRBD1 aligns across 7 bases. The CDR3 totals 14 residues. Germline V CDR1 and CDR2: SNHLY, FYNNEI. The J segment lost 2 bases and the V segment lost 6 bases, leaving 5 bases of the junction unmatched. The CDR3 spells CASSPTGLTDTQYF. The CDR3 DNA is TGTGCCAGCAGCCCGACAGGGCTCACAGATACGCAGTATTTT. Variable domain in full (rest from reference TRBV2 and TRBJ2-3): EPEVTQTPSHQVTQMGQEVILRCVPISNHLYFYWYRQILGQKVEFLVSFYNNEISEKSEIFDDQFSVERPDGSNFTLKIRSTKLEDSAMYFCASSPTGLTDTQYFGPGTRLTVL.

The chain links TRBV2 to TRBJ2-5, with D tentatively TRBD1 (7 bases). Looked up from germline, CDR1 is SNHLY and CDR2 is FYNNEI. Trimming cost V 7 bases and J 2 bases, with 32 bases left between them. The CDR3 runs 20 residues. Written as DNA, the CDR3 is TGTGCCAGCAATAAGCGGGTGCTACGGGACAGATCCCTATTTCAAGAGACCCAGTACTTC. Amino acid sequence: CASNKRVLRDRSLFQETQYF.

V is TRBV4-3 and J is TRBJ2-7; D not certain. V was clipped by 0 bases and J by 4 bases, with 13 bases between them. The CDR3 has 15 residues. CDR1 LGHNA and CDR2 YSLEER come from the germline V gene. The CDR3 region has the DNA TGCGCCAGCAGCCAAGATTATGCCGAGAGATACGAGCAGTACTTC. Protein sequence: CASSQDYAERYEQYF.

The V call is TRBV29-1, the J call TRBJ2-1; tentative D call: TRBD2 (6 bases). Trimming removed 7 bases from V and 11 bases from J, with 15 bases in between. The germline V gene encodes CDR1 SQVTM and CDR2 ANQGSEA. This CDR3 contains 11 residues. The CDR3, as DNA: TGCAGCGCCGGGGCGGGAAGGCAGCAGTTCTTC. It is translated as CSAGAGRQQFF.

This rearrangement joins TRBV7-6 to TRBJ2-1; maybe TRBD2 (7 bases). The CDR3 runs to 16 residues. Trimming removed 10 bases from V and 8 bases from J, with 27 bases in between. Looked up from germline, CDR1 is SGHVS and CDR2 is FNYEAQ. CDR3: CATSLGGGAGLYEQFF. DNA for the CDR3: TGTGCCACCTCACTTGGAGGGGGGGCGGGTTTGTATGAGCAGTTCTTC.

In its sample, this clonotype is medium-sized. In DNA, the CDR3 is TGTGCCAGCAGCTCCGTATCGGACTGGGAGTACAATGAGCAGTTCTTC. Encoded protein: CASSSVSDWEYNEQFF. The chain employs TRBV27 and TRBJ2-1; TRBD2 is a possible D gene (5 bases). Germline V gives CDR1 MNHEY, CDR2 SMNVEV (reference sequence). Trimming pared 6 bases from V and 4 bases from J, leaving 19 bases between. The CDR3 is made up of 16 amino acids.

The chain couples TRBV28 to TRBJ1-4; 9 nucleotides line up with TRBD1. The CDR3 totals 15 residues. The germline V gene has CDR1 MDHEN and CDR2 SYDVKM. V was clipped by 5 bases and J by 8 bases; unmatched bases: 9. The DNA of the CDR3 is TGTGCCAGCAGTCCTCCCGCGGGACAGGGAGAAAAACTGTTTTTT. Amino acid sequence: CASSPPAGQGEKLFF.

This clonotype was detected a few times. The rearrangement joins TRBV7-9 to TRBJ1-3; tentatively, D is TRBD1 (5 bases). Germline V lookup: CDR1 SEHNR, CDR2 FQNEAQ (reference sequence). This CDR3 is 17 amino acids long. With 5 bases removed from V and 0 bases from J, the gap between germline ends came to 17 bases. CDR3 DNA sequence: TGTGCCAGCAGCCCACCCCGGAAGGGGAGCTCTGGAAACACCATATATTTT. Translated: CASSPPRKGSSGNTIYF.

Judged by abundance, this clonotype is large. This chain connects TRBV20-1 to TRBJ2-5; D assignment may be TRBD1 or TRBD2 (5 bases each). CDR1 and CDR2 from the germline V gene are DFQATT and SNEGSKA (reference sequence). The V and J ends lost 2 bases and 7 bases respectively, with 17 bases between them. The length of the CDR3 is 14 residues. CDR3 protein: CSARPGTARGTQYF. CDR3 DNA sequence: TGCAGTGCTAGACCCGGGACGGCAAGAGGGACCCAGTACTTC.

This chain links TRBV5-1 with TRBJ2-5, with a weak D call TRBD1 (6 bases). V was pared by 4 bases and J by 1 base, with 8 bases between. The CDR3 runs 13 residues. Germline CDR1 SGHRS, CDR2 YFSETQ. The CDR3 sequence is CASSRTAQETQYF. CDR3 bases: TGCGCCAGCAGCAGGACAGCCCAAGAGACCCAGTACTTC.

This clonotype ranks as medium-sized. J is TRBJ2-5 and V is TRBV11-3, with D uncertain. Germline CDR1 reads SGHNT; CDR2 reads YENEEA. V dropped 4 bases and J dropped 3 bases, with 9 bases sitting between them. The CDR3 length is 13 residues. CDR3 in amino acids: CASSWTEEETQYF. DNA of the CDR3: TGTGCCAGCAGCTGGACGGAAGAAGAGACCCAGTACTTC.

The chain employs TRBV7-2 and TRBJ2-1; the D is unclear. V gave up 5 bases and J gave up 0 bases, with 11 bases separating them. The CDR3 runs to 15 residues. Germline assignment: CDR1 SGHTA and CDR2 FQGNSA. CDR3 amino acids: CASSAGRLSYNEQFF. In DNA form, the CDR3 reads TGTGCCAGCAGCGCCGGGCGCCTCTCCTACAATGAGCAGTTCTTC.

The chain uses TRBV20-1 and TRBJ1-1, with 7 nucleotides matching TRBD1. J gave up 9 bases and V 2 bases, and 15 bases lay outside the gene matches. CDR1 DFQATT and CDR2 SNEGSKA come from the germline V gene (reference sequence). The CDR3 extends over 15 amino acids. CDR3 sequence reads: CSARSRRQGAEKAFF. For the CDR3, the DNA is TGCAGTGCTAGATCCCGGAGACAGGGAGCCGAAAAAGCTTTCTTT.

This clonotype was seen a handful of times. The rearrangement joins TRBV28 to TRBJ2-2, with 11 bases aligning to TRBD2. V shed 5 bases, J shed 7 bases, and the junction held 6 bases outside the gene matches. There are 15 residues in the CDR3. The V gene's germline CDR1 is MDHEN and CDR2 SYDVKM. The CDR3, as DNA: TGTGCCAGCAGTCTTAGCGGGGGGGATTTCGGGGAGCTGTTTTTT. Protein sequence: CASSLSGGDFGELFF.

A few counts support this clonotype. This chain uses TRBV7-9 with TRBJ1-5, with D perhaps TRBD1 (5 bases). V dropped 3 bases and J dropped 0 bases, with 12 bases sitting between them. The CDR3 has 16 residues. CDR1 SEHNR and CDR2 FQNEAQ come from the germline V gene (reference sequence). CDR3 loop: CASSLGDDYSNQPQHF. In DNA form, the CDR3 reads TGTGCCAGCAGCTTGGGGGACGATTATAGCAATCAGCCCCAGCATTTT. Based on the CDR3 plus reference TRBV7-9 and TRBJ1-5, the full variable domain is DTGVSQNPRHKITKRGQNVTFRCDPISEHNRLYWYRQTLGQGPEFLTYFQNEAQLEKSRLLSDRFSAERPKGSFSTLEIQRTEQGDSAMYLCASSLGDDYSNQPQHFGDGTRLSIL.

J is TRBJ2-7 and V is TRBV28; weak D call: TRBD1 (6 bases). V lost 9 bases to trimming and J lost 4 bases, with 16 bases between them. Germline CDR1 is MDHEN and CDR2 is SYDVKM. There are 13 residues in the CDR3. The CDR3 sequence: CASTTGKGYEQYF. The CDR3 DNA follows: TGTGCCAGTACTACAGGGAAAGGGTACGAGCAGTACTTC.